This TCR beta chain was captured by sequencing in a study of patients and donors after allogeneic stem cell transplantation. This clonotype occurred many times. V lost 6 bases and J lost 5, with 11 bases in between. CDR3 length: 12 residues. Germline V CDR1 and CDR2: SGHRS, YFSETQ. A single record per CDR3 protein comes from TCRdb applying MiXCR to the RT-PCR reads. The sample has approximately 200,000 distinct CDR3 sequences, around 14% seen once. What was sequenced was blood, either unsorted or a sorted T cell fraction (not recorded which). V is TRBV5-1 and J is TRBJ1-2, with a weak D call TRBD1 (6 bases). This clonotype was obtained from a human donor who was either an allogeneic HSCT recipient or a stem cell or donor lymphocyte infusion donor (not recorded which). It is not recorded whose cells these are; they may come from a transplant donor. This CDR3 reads CASTEGDYGYTF. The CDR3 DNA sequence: TGCGCCAGCACTGAGGGGGATTATGGCTACACCTTC.